Shown below are 23 T cell receptor beta chains from a single sample sequenced in a study of cytomegalovirus exposure and HLA in healthy donors. A multiplex PCR was run with 60 Vbeta primers and 13 Jbeta primers. Method: immunoSEQ multiplex PCR; TCRdb's copy keeps in-frame clones and lacks some. Of 150,000 to 200,000 clones in the sample, around 76% were seen once. The sequenced sample was PBMCs. Receptors originate from a female donor in good health and CMV-seronegative.

The genes are TRBV7-2 and TRBJ2-7, with D maybe TRBD1 (5 bases). CDR1 is SGHTA and CDR2 is FQGNSA in the germline V gene. The CDR3 covers 16 residues. Deletions cut 2 bases from V and 6 bases from J, with 20 bases between. The CDR3 region has the DNA TGTGCCAGCAGCTTAATAAGGGGAAGGCTACTTGGCGAGCAGTACTTC. Its protein product is CASSLIRGRLLGEQYF.

This clone was counted once. The chain employs TRBV27 and TRBJ1-1; no firm D call. The V and J ends lost 11 bases and 4 bases respectively, with 11 bases between them. The CDR3 covers 11 residues. Germline assignment: CDR1 MNHEY and CDR2 SMNVEV (reference sequence). CDR3 residues: CAAGRGTEAFF. In nucleotides, the CDR3 is TGTGCCGCGGGTCGGGGCACTGAAGCTTTCTTT.

The chain uses TRBV30 and TRBJ1-1, with a possible D match to TRBD1 (5 bases). Trimming took off 3 bases at V and 4 bases at J, with 12 bases between the two ends. Germline CDR1 and CDR2: GTSNPN and SVGIG (reference sequence). The CDR3 contains 13 residues. CDR3 DNA: TGTGCCTGGAGGGGGGGTGGGGGCACTGAAGCTTTCTTT. Translating gives CAWRGGGGTEAFF.

This chain connects TRBV2 to TRBJ2-5; 13 bases agree with TRBD2. The length of the CDR3 is 14 residues. CDR1 and CDR2 from the germline V gene are SNHLY and FYNNEI. After removal of 7 bases from V and 5 bases from J, the junction contained 4 bases not matched to a gene. The CDR3 protein is CASTGTSGAETQYF. CDR3 sequence (DNA): TGTGCCAGCACCGGGACTAGCGGGGCCGAGACCCAGTACTTC. The full variable domain, in which reference TRBV2 and TRBJ2-5 provide the parts outside the CDR3, is EPEVTQTPSHQVTQMGQEVILRCVPISNHLYFYWYRQILGQKVEFLVSFYNNEISEKSEIFDDQFSVERPDGSNFTLKIRSTKLEDSAMYFCASTGTSGAETQYFGPGTRLLVL.

This rearrangement joins TRBV6-6 to TRBJ2-7; maybe TRBD2 (6 bases). The CDR3 totals 15 residues. V was clipped by 2 bases and J by 2 bases, with 13 bases between them. Germline lookup yields CDR1 MNHNY and CDR2 SVGAGI (reference sequence). In nucleotides, the CDR3 is TGTGCCAGCAGTTACCCGGCGGGAAAACCCTACGAGCAGTACTTC. Amino acid sequence: CASSYPAGKPYEQYF.

This clone was counted once. V and J are TRBV4-1 and TRBJ2-7, with 14 bases fitting TRBD2. The CDR3 contains 18 residues. The germline V gene encodes CDR1 MGHRA and CDR2 YSYEKL. Trimming took 5 bases from V and 0 from J; bases not matched to a gene: 9. The CDR3 DNA is TGCGCCAGCAGCTCTTCTCAGACTAGCGGGAGGGACTCCTACGAGCAGTACTTC. Amino acid sequence: CASSSSQTSGRDSYEQYF.

This chain uses TRBV6-7 with TRBJ2-5; D uncertain. TRBV6-7 is an ORF, with its function uncertain. V was shortened by 2 bases and J by 1 base, with 8 bases between the two germline ends. The CDR3 consists of 14 residues. Here the CDR3 DNA reads TGTGCCAGCAGTTACGTTGACTTCCAAGAGACCCAGTACTTC. Its protein is CASSYVDFQETQYF.

V usage is TRBV5-1 and J usage is TRBJ1-1; unclear D gene. The CDR3 is made up of 13 amino acids. CDR1 is SGHRS and CDR2 is YFSETQ in the germline V gene. Trimming stripped 0 bases from V and 10 bases from J, with 13 bases between. CDR3 in DNA: TGCGCCAGCAGCTTGGACGGCGCCTCGGGAGCTTTCTTT. Its translation: CASSLDGASGAFF.

The chain carries TRBV27 and TRBJ2-7, with TRBD2 matching 8 bases. The CDR3 length is 14 residues. The junction had 5 bases not matched to a gene; V was cut back by 4 bases and J by 3 bases. CDR1 and CDR2 from the germline V gene are MNHEY and SMNVEV (reference sequence). CDR3 DNA: TGTGCCAGCAGTTCACTAGCGGAGCACTACGAGCAGTACTTC. Residues: CASSSLAEHYEQYF.

This rearrangement joins TRBV11-2 to TRBJ2-2; 7 nucleotides line up with TRBD1. V lost 5 bases and J lost 5; bases outside the gene matches: 14. This CDR3 has 17 residues. CDR1 and CDR2 (germline): SGHAT, FQNNGV. Written as DNA, the CDR3 is TGTGCCAGCAGCCGCACAGGGGCCCCCAGCGGAACCGGGGAGCTGTTTTTT. The encoded protein is CASSRTGAPSGTGELFF.

The gene calls are TRBV7-7 and TRBJ2-5, with a weak D call TRBD1 (5 bases). V shed 5 bases and J shed 1 base, with 11 bases lying between them. This CDR3 is 14 amino acids long. The germline CDR1 and CDR2 sequences are SSHAT and FNYEAQ (reference sequence). This CDR3 is CASSPGHFQETQYF. The CDR3 region has the DNA TGTGCCAGCAGCCCCGGACACTTCCAAGAGACCCAGTACTTC.

V gene TRBV21-1 combines with J gene TRBJ2-7; TRBD2, the table's D call, lacks a check against the DNA. TRBV21-1 is a pseudogene locus. The CDR3 extends over 14 amino acids. CDR3 protein: CASSKWETSYEQYF. Here the CDR3 DNA reads TGTGCCAGCAGCAAATGGGAGACATCCTACGAGCAGTACTTC.

The CDR3 nucleotides are TGTGCCTGGAGGGACATATGGACAGGCCGGAATGAAAAACTGTTTTTT. Its translation: CAWRDIWTGRNEKLFF. This sequence joins TRBV30 and TRBJ1-4; 7 nucleotides align to TRBD1. The germline V gene encodes CDR1 GTSNPN and CDR2 SVGIG (reference sequence). The V and J ends lost 3 bases and 5 bases, in that order; junction bases with no gene match: 12. CDR3 length: 16 amino acids.

The chain is built from TRBV5-6 and TRBJ2-1; 7 bases map to TRBD2. Germline CDR1 and CDR2: SGHDT and YYEEEE. The CDR3 totals 16 residues. V lost 5 bases, J lost 0 bases, and 8 bases stayed unmatched. The CDR3 bases are TGTGCCAGCAGTTACTCTAGCGGAAGCTCCTACAATGAGCAGTTCTTC. Its protein product is CASSYSSGSSYNEQFF.

The rearrangement uses TRBV5-1 and TRBJ2-5; 15 positions agree with TRBD2. The CDR3 has 16 amino acids. Trimming removed 2 bases from V and 5 bases from J; junction bases left unmatched: 4. From germline, CDR1 is SGHRS and CDR2 YFSETQ. CDR3 protein: CASSFGTSGGSETQYF. CDR3 in DNA: TGCGCCAGCAGCTTTGGGACTAGCGGGGGGTCGGAGACCCAGTACTTC.

This rearrangement joins TRBV7-6 to TRBJ1-5; D is perhaps TRBD1 (5 bases). CDR3 size: 14 residues. The V end was cut by 3 bases, the J end by 9 bases, with 15 bases between. Germline V gene sequence: CDR1 SGHVS, CDR2 FNYEAQ. In DNA form, the CDR3 reads TGTGCCAGCAGCTTCCAAAGTTCGGGGGGGCCCCAGCATTTT. This translates into CASSFQSSGGPQHF.

In its sample, this clone was seen once. The chain uses TRBV6-1 and TRBJ1-2, with D tentatively TRBD1 (5 bases). Trimming left V 5 bases short and J 4 bases short, with 11 bases between. The germline gives CDR1 MNHNS, CDR2 SASEGT. This CDR3 comprises 13 residues. The DNA of the CDR3 is TGTGCCAGCAGTTCGACAGACTTCTATGGCTACACCTTC. Protein: CASSSTDFYGYTF.

The genes are TRBV5-1 and TRBJ2-7; 10 nucleotides match TRBD2. The CDR3 length is 14 residues. The J segment lost 4 bases and the V segment lost 4 bases, leaving 5 bases of the junction unmatched. Germline CDR1 and CDR2: SGHRS and YFSETQ. The CDR3 nucleotides are TGCGCCAGCAGCCCCGTGACTAGCGGGTACGAGCAGTACTTC. This codes for CASSPVTSGYEQYF.

The gene calls are TRBV27 and TRBJ1-2; the D gene is possibly TRBD1 (6 bases). Trimming took off 2 bases at V and 3 bases at J, with 7 bases between the two ends. This CDR3 is 13 amino acids long. Germline V gene lookup returns CDR1 MNHEY and CDR2 SMNVEV (reference sequence). CDR3 sequence reads: CASSLGGDYGYTF. CDR3 sequence (DNA): TGTGCCAGCAGTTTAGGGGGCGACTATGGCTACACCTTC.

Notes on this clone: One junction end does not reproduce the germline sequence, and a read error may be involved. V usage is TRBV5-1 and J usage is TRBJ2-7, with D possibly matching TRBD2 (6 bases). This CDR3 spans 14 amino acids. Germline CDR1 and CDR2: SGHRS and YFSETQ. This CDR3 is CASRPTGVSDEQYF. The CDR3 DNA reads TGCGCCAGCAGGCCTACGGGGGTCTCCGACGAGCAGTACTTC.

The rearrangement joins TRBV19 to TRBJ1-1; 7 bases are a match to TRBD1. Germline lookup yields CDR1 LNHDA and CDR2 SQIVND (reference sequence). This CDR3 comprises 13 residues. Trimming at V came to 4 bases and at J to 4 bases, leaving 3 bases not matched to a gene. In DNA form, the CDR3 reads TGTGCCAGTAGTACCCAGGGGGGCACTGAAGCTTTCTTT. It encodes CASSTQGGTEAFF. The entire variable domain, with the rest obtained from reference TRBV19 and TRBJ1-1, is as follows: DGGITQSPKYLFRKEGQNVTLSCEQNLNHDAMYWYRQDPGQGLRLIYYSQIVNDFQKGDIAEGYSVSREKKESFPLTVTSAQKNPTAFYLCASSTQGGTEAFFGQGTRLTVV.

The rearrangement uses TRBV19 and TRBJ1-4; possible D gene TRBD1, 5 bases. The CDR3 extends over 14 amino acids. V lost 10 bases and J 5 bases, leaving 17 bases between the germline ends. The germline V gene has CDR1 LNHDA and CDR2 SQIVND (reference sequence). Here the CDR3 reads CATSRRGENEKLFF. CDR3 nucleotide sequence: TGTGCCACTTCGCGGCGGGGGGAAAATGAAAAACTGTTTTTT.

This chain uses TRBV7-3 with TRBJ2-1, with TRBD1 identical over 10 bases. V lost 5 bases, J lost 9 bases, and 19 bases stayed unmatched. The CDR3 is made up of 18 amino acids. Germline-derived CDR1 and CDR2 are SGHTA and FQGTGA. The CDR3 loop reads CASSRNGFGDRGSGEQFF. CDR3 sequence (DNA): TGTGCCAGCAGCCGAAACGGGTTCGGGGACAGGGGTTCGGGTGAGCAGTTCTTC. The full variable domain, its missing parts supplied by reference TRBV7-3 and TRBJ2-1, is GAGVSQTPSNKVTEKGKYVELRCDPISGHTALYWYRQSLGQGPEFLIYFQGTGAADDSGLPNDRFFAVRPEGSVSTLKIQRTERGDSAVYLCASSRNGFGDRGSGEQFFGPGTRLTVL.